Shown below are 25 T cell receptor beta chains from a single sample sequenced in a study of PD-1 blockade in classical Hodgkin lymphoma. As to time point: newly diagnosed, previously untreated cHL patient sample. Clones were sequenced by immunoSEQ multiplex PCR, and TCRdb holds only the in-frame ones, with some missing. Of approximately 70,000 clones listed, approximately 93% are singletons. Material: peripheral blood mononuclear cells (PBMCs). The receptors were gathered from a human donor with classical Hodgkin lymphoma.

V and J are TRBV11-3 and TRBJ2-1, with a weak D call TRBD1 (6 bases). Trimming took 1 base from V and 2 from J, leaving 9 bases between them. Germline-derived CDR1 and CDR2 are SGHNT and YENEEA. This CDR3 is 15 amino acids long. CDR3 region: CASSLAGDTYNEQFF. As DNA, the CDR3 is TGTGCCAGCAGCTTAGCAGGGGATACCTACAATGAGCAGTTCTTC.

The V gene is TRBV5-6, the J gene TRBJ1-2; D call uncertain. V shed 6 bases and J shed 2 bases, with 11 bases lying between them. This CDR3 comprises 13 residues. Germline loops: CDR1 SGHDT, CDR2 YYEEEE. The CDR3 sequence: CASNPGRNYGYTF. The CDR3 DNA reads as TGTGCCAGCAACCCCGGGAGAAACTATGGCTACACCTTC. The variable domain in full, with the rest retrieved from reference TRBV5-6 and TRBJ1-2, is DAGVTQSPTHLIKTRGQQVTLRCSPKSGHDTVSWYQQALGQGPQFIFQYYEEEERQRGNFPDRFSGHQFPNYSSELNVNALLLGDSALYLCASNPGRNYGYTFGSGTRLTVV.

This sequence joins TRBV27 and TRBJ1-2, with a possible D match to TRBD1 (6 bases). The CDR3 totals 14 residues. The germline V gene encodes CDR1 MNHEY and CDR2 SMNVEV (reference sequence). V was shortened by 6 bases and J by 4 bases, with 15 bases between the two germline ends. This chain's CDR3 is CASSPGRGTYGYTF. CDR3 DNA sequence: TGTGCCAGCAGCCCAGGAAGGGGGACCTATGGCTACACCTTC.

The CDR3 loop reads CASSILGSYHEQYF. CDR3 nucleotide sequence: TGTGCCAGCAGCATCTTAGGTTCCTACCACGAGCAGTACTTC. This chain uses TRBV7-2 with TRBJ2-7; no firm D call. The CDR3 loop spans 14 amino acids. V was trimmed by 5 bases and J by 5 bases, leaving 16 bases between them. Germline V CDR1 and CDR2: SGHTA, FQGNSA.

The chain has TRBV19 and TRBJ1-1, with 7 bases that match TRBD1. Losses at the gene ends were 2 bases for V and 6 bases for J; bases not matched to a gene: 6. Germline V gene lookup returns CDR1 LNHDA and CDR2 SQIVND (reference sequence). There are 14 residues in the CDR3. The CDR3 DNA reads TGTGCCAGTAGTATACCGGGACAGATGGCTGAAGCTTTCTTT. Its protein is CASSIPGQMAEAFF.

This chain joins TRBV28 and TRBJ2-5; no clear D. This CDR3 comprises 14 residues. The germline V gene encodes CDR1 MDHEN and CDR2 SYDVKM. V was cut by 6 bases and J by 0 bases, with 11 bases left in between. The CDR3 DNA reads as TGTGCCAGCAGCCCCCCATTGTACCAAGAGACCCAGTACTTC. Protein: CASSPPLYQETQYF.

J is TRBJ1-3 and V is TRBV6-1, with D unresolved. Trimming cost V 4 bases and J 3 bases, with 7 bases left between them. The CDR3 covers 13 residues. Looked up from germline, CDR1 is MNHNS and CDR2 is SASEGT. CDR3 DNA: TGTGCCAGCAGTGGGGGTGGTGGAAACACCATATATTTT. Protein product: CASSGGGGNTIYF.

The chain couples TRBV7-9 to TRBJ1-2, with D maybe TRBD1 (6 bases). The CDR3 has 12 amino acids. V gave up 8 bases and J gave up 5 bases, with 12 bases separating them. Looked up from germline, CDR1 is SEHNR and CDR2 is FQNEAQ (reference sequence). The CDR3 sequence is CASGEGQYGYTF. The CDR3 nucleotides are TGTGCCAGCGGCGAAGGACAGTATGGCTACACCTTC.

The rearrangement joins TRBV25-1 to TRBJ2-1, with 12 positions matching TRBD2. Trimming cost V 3 bases and J 8 bases; bases outside gene matches: 8. Germline V CDR1 and CDR2: MGHDK, SYGVNS. The length of the CDR3 is 16 residues. CDR3 bases: TGTGCCAGCAGTGAGTTGCTAGCGGGGGGGTATGATGAGCAGTTCTTC. Encoded protein: CASSELLAGGYDEQFF.

The rearrangement links TRBV6-1 to TRBJ2-4; D possibly matches TRBD1 or TRBD2 (6 bases each). Germline V gives CDR1 MNHNS, CDR2 SASEGT. The CDR3 extends over 16 amino acids. Trimming stripped 0 bases from V and 8 bases from J, with 17 bases between. The CDR3 bases are TGTGCCAGCAGTGAAGCCCGCCCGGGGGCTTTGCACATTCAGTACTTC. Protein product: CASSEARPGALHIQYF.

The gene calls are TRBV7-9 and TRBJ2-5, with 7 bases lining up with TRBD2. V lost 1 base and J lost 1; bases outside the gene matches: 3. The CDR3 contains 15 residues. CDR1 and CDR2 from the germline V gene are SEHNR and FQNEAQ (reference sequence). Here the CDR3 reads CASSLDLAAQETQYF. Here the CDR3 DNA reads TGTGCCAGCAGCTTAGATCTAGCGGCCCAAGAGACCCAGTACTTC.

The genes are TRBV28 and TRBJ1-2; a possible D gene is TRBD1 (5 bases). V was cut by 1 base and J by 4 bases, with 13 bases left in between. The CDR3 is 15 amino acids. Germline loops: CDR1 MDHEN, CDR2 SYDVKM. The CDR3 DNA reads as TGTGCCAGCAGTTTATTAGGGCAGGGAGCCTATGGCTACACCTTC. This encodes CASSLLGQGAYGYTF.

The rearrangement links TRBV7-9 to TRBJ1-4; 7 bases fit TRBD1. The germline V gene encodes CDR1 SEHNR and CDR2 FQNEAQ (reference sequence). J was trimmed by 10 bases and V by 5 bases; bases with no gene match: 16. This CDR3 has 16 residues. The CDR3 reads CASSTPQGRDGGKLFF. Here the CDR3 DNA reads TGTGCCAGCAGCACGCCACAGGGGCGAGATGGGGGAAAACTGTTTTTT.

The CDR3 DNA sequence: TGTGCCAGCAGCTTAAGCGAGGGGTTTAACTATGGCTACACCTTC. It specifies CASSLSEGFNYGYTF. The chain employs TRBV7-2 and TRBJ1-2, with D possibly TRBD1 on 5 matching bases. The CDR3 loop spans 15 amino acids. The V gene's germline CDR1 is SGHTA and CDR2 FQGNSA. V lost 2 bases, J lost 1 base, and 11 bases lay in between.

CDR3 in amino acids: CASSVIGGTAFF. The CDR3 DNA follows: TGTGCCAGCAGCGTTATAGGGGGGACCGCTTTCTTT. This chain links TRBV9 with TRBJ1-1; TRBD1 might be the D (6 bases). The ends were cut back, 2 bases at V and 11 bases at J, with 13 bases in the middle. Germline loops: CDR1 SGDLS, CDR2 YYNGEE. CDR3 length: 12 residues.

The chain has TRBV10-3 and TRBJ2-3; the match to TRBD2 covers 10 bases. Germline V CDR1 and CDR2: ENHRY, SYGVKD. The CDR3 sequence is 15 residues long. Trimming removed 6 bases from V and 0 bases from J; junction bases left unmatched: 3. The DNA for the CDR3 is TGTGCCATCAGCTCTAGCGGGGGTAGCACAGATACGCAGTATTTT. Encoded protein: CAISSSGGSTDTQYF.

This chain connects TRBV5-1 to TRBJ1-6; D unclear. Germline-derived CDR1 and CDR2 are SGHRS and YFSETQ. Between the trimmed V and J ends, which lost 1 base and 10 bases, there was a span of 15 bases. CDR3 length equals 15 residues. The CDR3 bases are TGCGCCAGCAGCTTGAAGGTTGCCGTGGGGTCACCCCTCCACTTT. This encodes CASSLKVAVGSPLHF. The full variable domain, rest sourced from reference TRBV5-1 and TRBJ1-6, is KAGVTQTPRYLIKTRGQQVTLSCSPISGHRSVSWYQQTPGQGLQFLFEYFSETQRNKGNFPGRFSGRQFSNSRSEMNVSTLELGDSALYLCASSLKVAVGSPLHFGNGTRLTVT.

The chain couples TRBV18 to TRBJ1-6; D may be TRBD1 (5 bases). Germline CDR1 reads KGHSH; CDR2 reads LQKENI. Deletions cut 2 bases from V and 8 bases from J, with 13 bases between. This CDR3 region has 15 residues. CDR3 in amino acids: CASSPVAGPDSPLHF. DNA for the CDR3: TGTGCCAGCTCACCAGTTGCAGGGCCGGATTCACCCCTCCACTTT.

The chain couples TRBV28 to TRBJ1-5, with TRBD1 as a possible D gene (6 bases). Germline-derived CDR1 and CDR2 are MDHEN and SYDVKM. There are 15 residues in the CDR3. V shed 2 bases and J shed 3 bases, with 11 bases lying between them. CDR3 bases: TGTGCCAGCAGTTTAGGGGGCCAAACCAATCAGCCCCAGCATTTT. It codes for CASSLGGQTNQPQHF.

The chain employs TRBV5-6 and TRBJ2-7, with D unclear. Germline V gene lookup returns CDR1 SGHDT and CDR2 YYEEEE. Trimming took 7 bases from V and 3 from J, leaving 26 bases between them. The CDR3 is 17 residues long. CDR3 DNA: TGTGCCAGCCGACCAGCCCCCGTGAGTGTGGGTTACTACGAGCAGTACTTC. Translation: CASRPAPVSVGYYEQYF.

The chain has TRBV6-5 and TRBJ2-3; D unclear. CDR3 length: 13 amino acids. Between the trimmed V and J ends, which lost 6 bases and 3 bases, there was a span of 10 bases. The V gene's germline CDR1 is MNHEY and CDR2 SVGAGI. The chain's CDR3 is CASSRGSTDTQYF. As DNA, the CDR3 is TGTGCCAGCAGCCGAGGATCGACAGATACGCAGTATTTT.

The V gene is TRBV19, the J gene TRBJ2-7; D may be TRBD2 (5 bases). This CDR3 contains 13 residues. Trimming shortened V by 4 bases and J by 2 bases, and 9 bases separated the two germline ends. The germline gives CDR1 LNHDA, CDR2 SQIVND (reference sequence). CDR3 protein: CASSTPGTYEQYF. CDR3 sequence (DNA): TGTGCCAGTAGTACTCCCGGGACCTACGAGCAGTACTTC.

The V call is TRBV9, the J call TRBJ1-3; D is unclear. V lost 0 bases and J lost 1, with 11 bases in between. The CDR3 contains 16 residues. Germline V gene sequence: CDR1 SGDLS, CDR2 YYNGEE. The CDR3 region is CASSVGRSDSGNTIYF. As DNA, the CDR3 is TGTGCCAGCAGCGTAGGAAGAAGCGATTCTGGAAACACCATATATTTT.

Here the CDR3 reads CASSFKIGWNYGYTF. The CDR3 DNA follows: TGTGCCAGCAGCTTTAAAATAGGGTGGAACTATGGCTACACCTTC. The rearrangement joins TRBV11-2 to TRBJ1-2; no reliable D call. V shed 3 bases and J shed 2 bases, with 13 bases lying between them. Germline V gene data show CDR1 as SGHAT and CDR2 as FQNNGV. The CDR3 sequence is 15 residues long.

J is TRBJ1-2 and V is TRBV5-4; the D is unclear. V shed 0 bases and J shed 4 bases, with 7 bases lying between them. This CDR3 has 13 amino acids. The germline gives CDR1 SGHNT, CDR2 YYREEE (reference sequence). The CDR3: CASSLGSTYGYTF. CDR3 DNA: TGTGCCAGCAGCTTGGGGTCTACCTATGGCTACACCTTC.